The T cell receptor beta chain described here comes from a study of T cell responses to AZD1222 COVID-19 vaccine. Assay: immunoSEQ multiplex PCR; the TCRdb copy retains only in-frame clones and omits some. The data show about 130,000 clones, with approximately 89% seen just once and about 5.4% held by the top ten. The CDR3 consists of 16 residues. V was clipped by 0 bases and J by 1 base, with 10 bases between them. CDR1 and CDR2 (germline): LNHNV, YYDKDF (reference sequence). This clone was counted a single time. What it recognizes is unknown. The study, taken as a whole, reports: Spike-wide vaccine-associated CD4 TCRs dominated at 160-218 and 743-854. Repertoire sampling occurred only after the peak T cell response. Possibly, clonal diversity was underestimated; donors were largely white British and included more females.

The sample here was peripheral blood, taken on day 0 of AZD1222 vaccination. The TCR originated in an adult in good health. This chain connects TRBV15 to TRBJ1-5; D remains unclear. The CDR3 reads CATSREIVRSNQPQHF. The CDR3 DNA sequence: TGTGCCACCAGCAGAGAGATAGTCAGGAGCAATCAGCCCCAGCATTTT.